A single sample is the source of the 30 T cell receptor beta chains below, sequenced in a study of cytomegalovirus exposure and HLA in healthy donors. Vbeta (60) and Jbeta (13) primers were used in the PCR. TCRdb's table, derived via immunoSEQ multiplex PCR, lists solely in-frame clones and lacks some. The sample carries about 140,000 clones, about four fifths recorded once. The sequencing sample was made of PBMCs. The receptors stem from a man aged 30 to 45 in good health and CMV-seronegative.

V usage is TRBV5-6 and J usage is TRBJ2-7; a possible D gene is TRBD1 (7 bases). V was pared by 1 base and J by 3 bases, with 11 bases between. Germline-derived CDR1 and CDR2 are SGHDT and YYEEEE. The length of the CDR3 is 14 residues. This chain's CDR3 is CASSLTGEVYEQYF. The DNA for the CDR3 is TGTGCCAGCAGCTTGACAGGGGAGGTCTACGAGCAGTACTTC. Together with reference TRBV5-6 and TRBJ2-7, the CDR3 gives the full variable domain: DAGVTQSPTHLIKTRGQQVTLRCSPKSGHDTVSWYQQALGQGPQFIFQYYEEEERQRGNFPDRFSGHQFPNYSSELNVNALLLGDSALYLCASSLTGEVYEQYFGPGTRLTVT.

This chain joins TRBV19 and TRBJ2-7, with D tentatively TRBD1 (7 bases). Germline lookup yields CDR1 LNHDA and CDR2 SQIVND (reference sequence). V lost 4 bases and J lost 3, with 10 bases in between. The CDR3 runs 13 residues. The CDR3 coding sequence is TGTGCCAGTAGTACCCAGGGGGGCTACGAGCAGTACTTC. As protein: CASSTQGGYEQYF.

The chain has TRBV19 and TRBJ2-7; 7 bases agree with TRBD2. The CDR3 has 14 residues. From germline, CDR1 is LNHDA and CDR2 SQIVND (reference sequence). The trim removed 2 bases at V and 6 bases at J, leaving 7 bases unmatched. The CDR3 is CASSIRGVPSEQYF. The CDR3, as DNA: TGTGCCAGTAGTATACGGGGGGTACCATCCGAGCAGTACTTC.

The gene calls are TRBV5-1 and TRBJ2-2; D uncertain. Per the germline V gene, CDR1 is SGHRS and CDR2 is YFSETQ. This CDR3 is built from 14 residues. V was trimmed by 0 bases and J by 6 bases, leaving 9 bases between them. The CDR3 loop is CASSLAVLPGELFF. In DNA form, the CDR3 reads TGCGCCAGCAGCTTGGCCGTCCTCCCCGGGGAGCTGTTTTTT.

J is TRBJ2-7 and V is TRBV6-1; 7 nucleotides align to TRBD1. Germline CDR1 is MNHNS and CDR2 is SASEGT. CDR3 length: 16 amino acids. Germline trimming cut 2 bases from V and 4 bases from J; bases unmatched to any gene: 11. This chain's CDR3 is CASSEMLVGRGYEQYF. DNA of the CDR3: TGTGCCAGCAGTGAAATGCTCGTCGGCAGGGGGTACGAGCAGTACTTC.

The chain employs TRBV27 and TRBJ2-2; D perhaps matches TRBD2 (5 bases). The V gene's germline CDR1 is MNHEY and CDR2 SMNVEV (reference sequence). CDR3 length: 13 residues. Between the trimmed V and J ends, which lost 3 bases and 8 bases, there was a span of 10 bases. In DNA, the CDR3 is TGTGCCAGCAGTTTGAGCGGATCTGGGGAGCTGTTTTTT. Amino acid sequence: CASSLSGSGELFF.

This sequence joins TRBV7-9 and TRBJ2-5; 8 bases align to TRBD1. V gave up 3 bases and J gave up 11 bases; unmatched junction bases: 8. Germline V gene sequence: CDR1 SEHNR, CDR2 FQNEAQ (reference sequence). The CDR3 sequence is 13 residues long. The CDR3 DNA reads as TGTGCCAGCAGCTTGGGGACAGGCGGGGAGCAGTACTTC. Protein product: CASSLGTGGEQYF.

V gene TRBV6-1 combines with J gene TRBJ2-5, with 9 bases lining up with TRBD1. Trimming took 1 base from V and 4 from J; bases not matched to a gene: 4. The CDR3 loop spans 15 amino acids. The germline CDR1 and CDR2 sequences are MNHNS and SASEGT. The CDR3 is CASSEGDRDPETQYF. DNA for the CDR3: TGTGCCAGCAGTGAAGGGGACAGGGATCCAGAGACCCAGTACTTC.

This chain links TRBV27 with TRBJ2-2; 8 positions agree with TRBD1. Germline-derived CDR1 and CDR2 are MNHEY and SMNVEV (reference sequence). This CDR3 spans 15 amino acids. J was trimmed by 3 bases and V by 7 bases; bases with no gene match: 7. CDR3 nucleotide sequence: TGTGCCAGCACCTTGGACAGGGCCCACACCGGGGAGCTGTTTTTT. Protein product: CASTLDRAHTGELFF.

The gene calls are TRBV7-3 and TRBJ2-3; D possibly corresponds to TRBD2 (5 bases). CDR3 length equals 15 residues. Germline V gives CDR1 SGHTA, CDR2 FQGTGA. The V gene lost 5 bases and the J gene lost 2 bases, with 14 bases spanning the gap. The CDR3 is CASSPLAGPTDTQYF. In DNA form, the CDR3 reads TGTGCCAGCAGCCCCCTCGCGGGCCCCACAGATACGCAGTATTTT.

The V call is TRBV5-1, the J call TRBJ2-7, with TRBD1 matching 10 bases. This CDR3 has 13 residues. CDR1 is SGHRS, CDR2 YFSETQ, per germline. J lost 6 bases, V lost 4 bases, and 4 bases had no gene match. The DNA of the CDR3 is TGCGCCAGCAGCCGGGACAGGGGATCCGAGCAGTACTTC. Translating it yields CASSRDRGSEQYF.

This clone came up once. V is TRBV6-6 and J is TRBJ2-2; TRBD1 agrees at 8 bases. The CDR3 contains 14 residues. The germline gives CDR1 MNHNY, CDR2 SVGAGI (reference sequence). After removal of 6 bases from V and 4 bases from J, the junction contained 4 bases not matched to a gene. CDR3 coding DNA: TGTGCCAGCAGATACGGACAGGGCACCGGGGAGCTGTTTTTT. This gives the protein CASRYGQGTGELFF.

On this clone: The same CDR3 is also encoded by other DNA sequences in this sample. V and J are TRBV5-1 and TRBJ2-3, with 7 bases aligning to TRBD2. Per the germline V gene, CDR1 is SGHRS and CDR2 is YFSETQ. The V segment lost 1 base and the J segment 1 base; nucleotides outside the gene matches: 3. CDR3 length: 15 amino acids. This chain's CDR3 is CASSLLGGGTDTQYF. In DNA form, the CDR3 reads TGCGCCAGCAGCTTGTTGGGGGGGGGCACAGATACGCAGTATTTT.

V gene TRBV28 combines with J gene TRBJ1-3, with 10 bases matching TRBD1. The CDR3 is made up of 14 amino acids. Germline CDR1 MDHEN, CDR2 SYDVKM. V lost 4 bases to trimming and J lost 6 bases; unmatched junction nucleotides: 3. The CDR3 nucleotides read TGTGCCAGCAGTTCCGGACAGGGGGTAAACACCATATATTTT. Amino acid sequence: CASSSGQGVNTIYF.

The chain employs TRBV5-1 and TRBJ2-5, with TRBD2 identical over 7 bases. V dropped 4 bases and J dropped 5; count of bases not matched to a gene: 14. Germline V gives CDR1 SGHRS, CDR2 YFSETQ. This CDR3 has 16 residues. This CDR3 reads CASSIALAAMGETQYF. In DNA, the CDR3 is TGCGCCAGCAGCATCGCTCTAGCGGCCATGGGGGAGACCCAGTACTTC.

The genes are TRBV6-5 and TRBJ2-1; TRBD2 aligns across 10 bases. With V trimmed by 0 bases and J by 6 bases, 2 bases remained unmatched. This CDR3 has 15 residues. The V gene's germline CDR1 is MNHEY and CDR2 SVGAGI. The CDR3: CASSYSGLAFNEQFF. The DNA for the CDR3 is TGTGCCAGCAGTTACTCGGGACTAGCGTTCAATGAGCAGTTCTTC.

The chain couples TRBV2 to TRBJ2-7; 8 bases map to TRBD1. V was pared by 6 bases and J by 6 bases, with 4 bases of the junction left unmatched. The CDR3 is made up of 12 amino acids. Per the germline V gene, CDR1 is SNHLY and CDR2 is FYNNEI. In DNA, the CDR3 is TGTGCCAGCAGGGACAGGGTCCTCGAGCAGTACTTC. Its protein is CASRDRVLEQYF.

The CDR3 sequence: CASRRFTEAFF. DNA for the CDR3: TGTGCCAGCAGGAGGTTTACTGAAGCTTTCTTT. The gene calls are TRBV6-1 and TRBJ1-1; no clear D gene. Germline V lookup: CDR1 MNHNS, CDR2 SASEGT. CDR3 length: 11 amino acids. The germline V and J ends were trimmed by 6 bases and 5 bases, with 7 bases remaining between them.

This clone was seen just once. The chain has TRBV15 and TRBJ1-2; possible D gene TRBD1, 6 bases. CDR1 is LNHNV and CDR2 is YYDKDF in the germline V gene (reference sequence). Trimming shortened V by 0 bases and J by 8 bases, and 13 bases separated the two germline ends. This CDR3 spans 14 amino acids. CDR3 amino acids: CATSRDQGQGGYTF. The CDR3 nucleotides are TGTGCCACCAGCAGAGATCAGGGGCAGGGAGGCTACACCTTC. Looking up the rest from reference TRBV15 and TRBJ1-2 gives the full variable domain: DAMVIQNPRYQVTQFGKPVTLSCSQTLNHNVMYWYQQKSSQAPKLLFHYYDKDFNNEADTPDNFQSRRPNTSFCFLDIRSPGLGDTAMYLCATSRDQGQGGYTFGSGTRLTVV.

The chain employs TRBV18 and TRBJ2-1; 8 positions match TRBD1. CDR1 and CDR2 from the germline V gene are KGHSH and LQKENI. This CDR3 is 14 amino acids long. With 9 bases clipped from V and 7 bases from J, the junction kept 11 bases outside the gene matches. CDR3 loop: CASKDRETRNEQFF. Here the CDR3 DNA reads TGTGCCAGTAAGGACAGGGAAACGAGAAATGAGCAGTTCTTC.

The chain has TRBV6-6 and TRBJ1-5, with 7 bases identical to TRBD1. Germline V lookup: CDR1 MNHNY, CDR2 SVGAGI (reference sequence). V shed 6 bases and J 4 bases; nucleotides not matched to a gene: 6. The CDR3 extends over 14 amino acids. This CDR3 is CASREGTVNQPQHF. In nucleotides, the CDR3 is TGTGCCAGCAGGGAAGGGACAGTTAATCAGCCCCAGCATTTT.

This chain's CDR3 is CASSRDISSGNTIYF. CDR3 DNA: TGTGCCAGTAGCCGAGACATCTCCTCTGGAAACACCATATATTTT. J is TRBJ1-3 and V is TRBV19, with D unclear. With 6 bases removed from V and 0 bases from J, the gap between germline ends came to 12 bases. CDR1 and CDR2 (germline): LNHDA, SQIVND (reference sequence). The CDR3 runs 15 residues.

This clone appeared once. The chain is built from TRBV4-2 and TRBJ2-4, with D perhaps matching TRBD2 (6 bases). The V gene lost 1 base and the J gene lost 3 bases, with 7 bases spanning the gap. The germline V gene has CDR1 LGHNA and CDR2 YNFKEQ. This CDR3 region has 14 residues. CDR3 residues: CASSQGGNKNIQYF. For the CDR3, the DNA is TGTGCCAGCAGCCAAGGCGGGAACAAAAACATTCAGTACTTC.

The chain combines TRBV11-2 with TRBJ2-7; 9 nucleotides line up with TRBD1. Losses at the gene ends were 4 bases for V and 0 bases for J; bases not matched to a gene: 7. The CDR3 runs to 16 residues. Germline V gene data show CDR1 as SGHAT and CDR2 as FQNNGV. The CDR3 DNA reads as TGTGCCAGCAGCTCCACCGGGACAGGGTCCTCCTACGAGCAGTACTTC. It yields the protein CASSSTGTGSSYEQYF.

V gene TRBV5-1 combines with J gene TRBJ2-7; 10 nucleotides match TRBD1. Trimming took 0 bases from V and 2 from J; bases not matched to a gene: 2. CDR1 and CDR2 (germline): SGHRS, YFSETQ. CDR3 length: 15 amino acids. CDR3 nucleotide sequence: TGCGCCAGCAGCTTGGGGGGGACAGGGGCCTACGAGCAGTACTTC. Translating gives CASSLGGTGAYEQYF. Combining the CDR3 with reference TRBV5-1 and TRBJ2-7 gives the whole variable domain KAGVTQTPRYLIKTRGQQVTLSCSPISGHRSVSWYQQTPGQGLQFLFEYFSETQRNKGNFPGRFSGRQFSNSRSEMNVSTLELGDSALYLCASSLGGTGAYEQYFGPGTRLTVT.

The V and J genes are TRBV5-4 and TRBJ2-5, with D possibly being TRBD2 (6 bases). This CDR3 has 13 amino acids. The V gene's germline CDR1 is SGHNT and CDR2 YYREEE (reference sequence). V was clipped by 2 bases and J by 5 bases, with 10 bases between them. The CDR3 loop reads CASSFGGAETQYF. Here the CDR3 DNA reads TGTGCCAGCAGCTTCGGAGGGGCCGAGACCCAGTACTTC.

This chain joins TRBV10-1 and TRBJ2-3, with 12 bases that match TRBD2. Germline trimming cut 4 bases from V and 0 bases from J; bases unmatched to any gene: 5. This CDR3 comprises 17 residues. The germline V gene encodes CDR1 WNHNN and CDR2 SYGVQD (reference sequence). The CDR3: CASSAGTSGLSTDTQYF. The CDR3 DNA reads as TGCGCCAGCAGTGCGGGGACTAGCGGGCTGAGCACAGATACGCAGTATTTT.

The chain combines TRBV28 with TRBJ1-1; tentatively, D is TRBD1 (5 bases). Deletions cut 3 bases from V and 4 bases from J, with 12 bases between. The germline gives CDR1 MDHEN, CDR2 SYDVKM. This CDR3 spans 14 amino acids. CDR3 in amino acids: CASSLLPGITEAFF. The CDR3 DNA reads TGTGCCAGCAGTTTGCTCCCAGGGATCACTGAAGCTTTCTTT. Full variable domain (outside the CDR3, taken from reference TRBV28 and TRBJ1-1): DVKVTQSSRYLVKRTGEKVFLECVQDMDHENMFWYRQDPGLGLRLIYFSYDVKMKEKGDIPEGYSVSREKKERFSLILESASTNQTSMYLCASSLLPGITEAFFGQGTRLTVV.

The chain links TRBV2 to TRBJ1-4; 7 bases agree with TRBD1. V was clipped by 6 bases and J by 6 bases; unmatched bases: 4. The germline V gene has CDR1 SNHLY and CDR2 FYNNEI. The CDR3 is 13 residues long. The CDR3 DNA reads TGTGCCAGCAGAAGGGGGACAGATGAAAAACTGTTTTTT. It yields the protein CASRRGTDEKLFF. The full variable domain, with the rest looked up from reference TRBV2 and TRBJ1-4, is EPEVTQTPSHQVTQMGQEVILRCVPISNHLYFYWYRQILGQKVEFLVSFYNNEISEKSEIFDDQFSVERPDGSNFTLKIRSTKLEDSAMYFCASRRGTDEKLFFGSGTQLSVL.

V and J are TRBV28 and TRBJ1-4; perhaps TRBD1 as D (6 bases). Trimming cost V 8 bases and J 12 bases, with 25 bases left between them. CDR1 MDHEN and CDR2 SYDVKM come from the germline V gene. There are 15 residues in the CDR3. The DNA of the CDR3 is TGTGCCAGCTCCGCCTCTTCCCTGGTGGGACACCAACTGTTTTTT. Translating gives CASSASSLVGHQLFF.